This TCR beta chain was sequenced in a study of blood T cell repertoires in COVID-19. Across the whole study: Italy, Spain and the United States were the sources of the convalescent and acute COVID-19 samples. T cells, B-cell-depleted T cells, or PBMCs supplied cDNA or gDNA.

Using immunoSEQ multiplex PCR, the repertoire was profiled, and TCRdb retains in-frame clones only, with some absent. The sample consists of about 240,000 clones, 88% of them appearing once. Germline values: CDR1 MGHDK, CDR2 SYGVNS. The V segment lost 1 base and the J segment 5 bases; nucleotides outside the gene matches: 6. The CDR3 length is 15 residues. The clonotype comes from a woman aged 40 to 50 who had recovered from COVID-19. The source material was peripheral blood. The V gene is TRBV25-1, the J gene TRBJ2-3; 7 bases agree with TRBD2. CDR3 DNA: TGTGCCAGCAGTGAATGGCGGGAGCTGGGAGATACGCAGTATTTT. Amino acid sequence: CASSEWRELGDTQYF.